These 8 T cell receptor beta chains were sequenced from one sample in a study of Tregs in tolerant kidney transplant recipients. Some clones are missing from TCRdb's copy, which holds only in-frame ones; the method was immunoSEQ multiplex PCR. The table includes about 46,000 clones, more than 80% detected once. Input material: Tregs from blood. The receptors shown here come from a human donor in good health.

V and J are TRBV2 and TRBJ2-1; 7 nucleotides agree with TRBD2. The CDR3 sequence is 14 residues long. Trimming took 11 bases from V and 5 from J; bases not matched to a gene: 12. Germline assignment: CDR1 SNHLY and CDR2 FYNNEI. Here the CDR3 reads CAHAREGLNNEQFF. CDR3 DNA sequence: TGTGCCCATGCCAGGGAGGGGCTAAACAATGAGCAGTTCTTC. Based on the CDR3 plus reference TRBV2 and TRBJ2-1, the full variable domain is EPEVTQTPSHQVTQMGQEVILRCVPISNHLYFYWYRQILGQKVEFLVSFYNNEISEKSEIFDDQFSVERPDGSNFTLKIRSTKLEDSAMYFCAHAREGLNNEQFFGPGTRLTVL.

The chain employs TRBV18 and TRBJ2-3; TRBD2 is a possible D gene (6 bases). Germline V gene sequence: CDR1 KGHSH, CDR2 LQKENI. Trimming left V 2 bases short and J 2 bases short, with 11 bases between. This CDR3 is 15 amino acids long. CDR3 coding DNA: TGTGCCAGCTCACCAGGGGGGTACCTCACAGATACGCAGTATTTT. Translation gives CASSPGGYLTDTQYF.

The chain uses TRBV2 and TRBJ1-5, with unresolved D. The CDR3 runs 17 residues. Trimming pared 3 bases from V and 0 bases from J, leaving 15 bases between. Germline loops: CDR1 SNHLY, CDR2 FYNNEI. CDR3 in amino acids: CASSDPRGDYSNQPQHF. As DNA, the CDR3 is TGTGCCAGCAGTGATCCCCGCGGGGATTATAGCAATCAGCCCCAGCATTTT. Looking up the rest from reference TRBV2 and TRBJ1-5 gives the full variable domain: EPEVTQTPSHQVTQMGQEVILRCVPISNHLYFYWYRQILGQKVEFLVSFYNNEISEKSEIFDDQFSVERPDGSNFTLKIRSTKLEDSAMYFCASSDPRGDYSNQPQHFGDGTRLSIL.

V usage is TRBV2 and J usage is TRBJ1-5; a weak D match, TRBD1 (6 bases). The CDR3 sequence is 14 residues long. Looked up from germline, CDR1 is SNHLY and CDR2 is FYNNEI. Trimming cost V 8 bases and J 5 bases, with 16 bases left between them. The CDR3 reads CASAGGPRDQPQHF. DNA of the CDR3: TGTGCCAGCGCGGGGGGCCCGAGGGATCAGCCCCAGCATTTT.

The genes are TRBV10-3 and TRBJ1-1; D gene uncertain. The CDR3 spans 12 residues. Germline loops: CDR1 ENHRY, CDR2 SYGVKD. Trimming took off 0 bases at V and 6 bases at J, with 5 bases between the two ends. Written as DNA, the CDR3 is TGTGCCATCAGTGAGTCATTGGCTGAAGCTTTCTTT. Translated, it gives CAISESLAEAFF.

The chain joins TRBV11-3 to TRBJ2-6; no clear D. V was trimmed by 8 bases and J by 4 bases, leaving 12 bases between them. Germline CDR1 SGHNT, CDR2 YENEEA. CDR3 size: 14 residues. CDR3 DNA: TGTGCCAGCCAAAACGTGGACGGGGCCAACGTCCTGACTTTC. It is translated as CASQNVDGANVLTF.

The J gene is TRBJ2-1, the V gene TRBV19; 7 bases match TRBD1. This CDR3 is 15 amino acids long. V lost 3 bases and J lost 3; bases outside the gene matches: 5. Per the germline V gene, CDR1 is LNHDA and CDR2 is SQIVND (reference sequence). CDR3 coding DNA: TGTGCCAGTAGTATTGGGACAGCAATCTACAATGAGCAGTTCTTC. Its protein product is CASSIGTAIYNEQFF.

The genes are TRBV6-5 and TRBJ2-7; 13 bases are a match to TRBD2. Germline loops: CDR1 MNHEY, CDR2 SVGAGI. This CDR3 region has 14 residues. V gave up 7 bases and J gave up 2 bases; unmatched junction bases: 2. Here the CDR3 DNA reads TGTGCCAGCACGACTAGCGGGAGGACCTACGAGCAGTACTTC. Its translation: CASTTSGRTYEQYF.